Reported below is one TCR beta chain. This entry belongs to a study of blood T cell repertoires in COVID-19. Study summary: T cells, B-cell-depleted T cells, or PBMCs provided the cDNA or gDNA that served as material.

In the authors' methods: The assay estimated nucleated cells by amplifying reference gene primers. Sequencing was performed with immunoSEQ multiplex PCR; in TCRdb, only in-frame clones are kept and a portion is missing. V and J calls and clone size are those listed in that table; D and trimming were worked out from the DNA. The table includes roughly 87,000 clones, over 75% detected once. Germline CDR1 is SGDLS and CDR2 is YYNGEE. The length of the CDR3 is 15 residues. V lost 0 bases, J lost 9 bases, and 15 bases lay in between. The receptor was derived from a woman between 70 and 85 years old with acute or convalescent COVID-19. The chain joins TRBV9 to TRBJ2-2, with D possibly TRBD1 on 5 matching bases. Sequencing was performed on peripheral blood. CDR3 bases: TGTGCCAGCAGCGTAGCTACTCAGGGTTTCAGGGAGCTGTTTTTT. It is translated as CASSVATQGFRELFF.